This TCR beta chain was observed in a study of blood T cells in healthy people across ages. The CDR3 contains 15 residues. Unmatched junction bases numbered 6, after V lost 3 bases and J lost 1 base. From germline, CDR1 is DFQATT and CDR2 SNEGSKA (reference sequence). Through a sample-barcoded 5' primer and a J-beta primer mix, a second PCR was run for roughly 6 to 12 cycles. MiXCR was run by TCRdb on the 5' RACE reads, yielding one entry per CDR3 protein. The table lists 1.2 million to 1.5 million distinct CDR3 sequences, around 39% of them singletons, with 7.9% in the top ten. This clonotype was sampled from a woman between 18 and 29 years old in good health. The source material was blood. The rearrangement joins TRBV20-1 to TRBJ2-1, with 7 bases that match TRBD2. This chain's CDR3 is CSARSWGGSYNEQFF. CDR3 in DNA: TGCAGTGCTAGGAGTTGGGGAGGGTCCTACAATGAGCAGTTCTTC.